The entry below describes one T cell receptor beta chain. From germline, CDR1 is MNHEY and CDR2 SMNVEV (reference sequence). V lost 8 bases and J 0 bases, leaving 11 bases between the germline ends. This CDR3 has 13 amino acids. This specimen belongs to a study of brain T cells in children with intractable seizures. This table comes from immunoSEQ multiplex PCR, and its TCRdb copy is limited to in-frame clones, with some not included. The data show around 41,000 clones, approximately 90% seen once. This sequence originates from a girl aged 2 to 10 with tuberous sclerosis and intractable seizures. The chain recombines TRBV27 with TRBJ2-7; maybe TRBD2 (6 bases). Source: peripheral blood, taken at surgery. The CDR3: CASGTRGSYEQYF. CDR3 sequence (DNA): TGTGCCAGCGGGACTCGGGGCTCCTACGAGCAGTACTTC.